This entry is about one T cell receptor (beta chain). This clone was recorded once. Its antigen remains unidentified. Per-base quality was not reported, and no clone a single base away is much larger than it. This sample is part of a study of shared clonotypes between healthy human individuals (dated by TCRdb to about 2020). Regarding the complete study: The cohort included three men and a couple of women between 18 and 49 years of age. For each donor, three plates each were used for CD4 naive and CD4 memory, two plates were used for CD8 naive, and one plate was used for CD8 memory. Blood TCR repertoires of a handful of healthy adults were deeply sequenced to estimate repertoire size and the extent of clonotype sharing between individuals. Different laboratories and diverse techniques were used to prepare libraries and sequence TCR repertoires, to increase sequencing depth and limit assay-specific biases. Each donor's leukapheresis produced roughly between roughly 0.85 and 9 billion PBMCs. Broader findings and caveats from the paper: Pairwise subsampling indicated that sequencing depth was expected to affect the degree of clonotype sharing among donors. Sharing across a few donors was observed for around 5% of naive CD4, over 3% of naive CD8, 2% to 2.5% of memory CD4, and around 0.4% of memory CD8 clonotypes. Sampling was limited to blood, and TCR repertoires in tissue likely differ from TCR repertoires in blood. Larger estimated clonotype richness was generally found for naive subsets than for memory subsets. Because the study included a small number of donors, the genetic and exposure-history diversity represented was limited. Rarefaction of sorted-subset datasets indicated incomplete sequencing despite the large sequencing depth. Higher generation probabilities were observed for clonotypes shared by all four sorted-subset donors than for non-shared clonotypes.

Donors were healthy HIV-negative adults with no recently reported acute infections or vaccinations. Every donor was a Caucasian adult living in Nashville, Tennessee, USA. CD4+ T cells were enriched by magnetic negative selection, after which naive cells were positively selected on CD45RA and the negative fraction was taken as the memory subset. After blood collection by leukapheresis, PBMCs were isolated using Ficoll-Histopaque density gradient centrifugation and then cryopreserved in the vapor phase of liquid nitrogen. Purity and quantity of every magnetically sorted T cell population were checked by analytical flow cytometry. From each sorted fraction, genomic DNA was isolated and quantified by UV absorbance on a Nanodrop 2000c. Using the deep immunoSEQ assay, multiplex PCR amplified TCR CDR3 regions from genomic DNA. Genomic DNA extracted from each cell subset was distributed evenly over all wells of several immunoSEQ 96-well plates, and each plate served as one replicate. For sorted subsets, about 200 ng genomic DNA, equal to 25,000 to 35,000 T cell genomes, was loaded into each replicate PCR. The purified libraries were quantified using a Qubit 3.0 fluorometer, sized with a Bioanalyzer 2100, and then quantified again using the KAPA Library Quantification kit. Every immunoSEQ 96-well plate was sequenced on a separate single-read 150-cycle Illumina NextSeq 550 flow cell. In the paper's pipeline: Because the immunoSEQ output included only junctional sequences and no quality scores, the filtering could not be the same as the filtering used for full-length reads. Sequences were annotated with PyIR, a Python wrapper for IgBLAST v1.9, and V/J genes and CDR3 were assigned using IMGT germline references. Reads were filtered out if the reads had weak V/J assignments (E-value above 1e-6), no CDR3, stop codons, out-of-frame junctions, or ambiguous translated residues. V3J clonotypes were defined by identical inferred V gene, J gene, and CDR3 amino acid sequence. Percentage overlap between repertoires was calculated by dividing the number of shared unique clonotypes by the size of the smaller repertoire. Three approaches were used to assess repertoire richness: RTK rarefaction, the Chao1 estimator, and Recon v2.1 estimates of unobserved clonotypes. For all TCRbeta clonotypes obtained by the gDNA method from a handful of donors, generation probabilities were computed with OLGA. The table was pulled from immuneACCESS by TCRdb, which kept in-frame rearrangements only. Such tables lose some clones; where checked, under half of the loss comes from unresolved V genes, and the rest has no known cause. Clone size and V and J calls were adopted from that table, with D and trimming inferred from the DNA. Recorded for this sample are around 2.3 million clones; around 95% of them occurred a single time. The ten largest clones add up to more than 0.1% of the sample.

Counted from cysteine to phenylalanine, this CDR3 has 15 amino acids. Just CDR3 DNA is preserved here, 45 bases in frame from base 1. V is pruned by 2 bases and J by 6 bases, leaving 7 bases of the junction without a gene match. The CDR1 and CDR2 encoded by the germline V gene are MGHRA and YSYEKL. The chain links TRBV4-1 with TRBJ1-1; the central 9 bases match TRBD1. The material sequenced was naive CD4+ T cells sorted from blood. In the paper's terms, the cell subset or site label means: CD45RA+ positively selected. This clonotype was obtained from a young man in good health. CDR3 loop: CASSQRDRVPPEAFF. The DNA is as follows: TGCGCCAGCAGCCAAAGGGACAGGGTCCCCCCTGAAGCTTTCTTT.